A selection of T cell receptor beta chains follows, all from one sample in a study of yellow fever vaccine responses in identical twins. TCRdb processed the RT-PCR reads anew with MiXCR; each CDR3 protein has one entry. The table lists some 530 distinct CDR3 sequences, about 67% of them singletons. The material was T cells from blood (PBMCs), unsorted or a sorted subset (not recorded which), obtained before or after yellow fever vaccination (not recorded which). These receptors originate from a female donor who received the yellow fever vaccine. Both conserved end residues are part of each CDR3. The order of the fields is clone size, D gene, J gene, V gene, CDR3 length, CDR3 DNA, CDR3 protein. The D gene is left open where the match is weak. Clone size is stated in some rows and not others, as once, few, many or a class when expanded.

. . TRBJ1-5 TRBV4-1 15 TGCGCCAGCAGCCAAGATTTGGGGGGCTATCAGCCCCAGCATTTT CASSQDLGGYQPQHF
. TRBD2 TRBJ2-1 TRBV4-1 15 TGCGCCAGCAGCCTGCCAGCGGGAGCTTACAATGAGCAGTTCTTC CASSLPAGAYNEQFF
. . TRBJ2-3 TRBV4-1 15 TGCGCCAGCAGCCAAGTGGGTGGGGCAAGCGATACGCAGTATTTT CASSQVGGASDTQYF
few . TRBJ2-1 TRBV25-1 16 TGTGCCAGCAGGCCCCCCACTCAGGGGTCCTACAATGAGCAGTTCTTC CASRPPTQGSYNEQFF
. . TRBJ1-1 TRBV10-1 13 TGCGCCAGCAGCCCGAAGGAGAACACTGAAGCTTTCTTT CASSPKENTEAFF
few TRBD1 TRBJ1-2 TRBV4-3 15 TGCGCCAGCAGCCAAGGGACAGGGGAGGCCTATGGCTACACCTTC CASSQGTGEAYGYTF
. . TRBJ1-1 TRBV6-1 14 TGTGCCAGCAGAGCACAGGATATGAACACTGAAGCTTTCTTT CASRAQDMNTEAFF
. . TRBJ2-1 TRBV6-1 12 TGTGCCAGCAGGTCGCCCTACAATGAGCAGTTCTTC CASRSPYNEQFF
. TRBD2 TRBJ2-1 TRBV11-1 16 TGTGCCAGCAGCCACATCGGGACTAATGGGTACAATGAGCAGTTCTTC CASSHIGTNGYNEQFF
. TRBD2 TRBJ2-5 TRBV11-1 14 TGTGCCAGCAGCCTCGCTAGCGGCGAAGAGACCCAGTACTTC CASSLASGEETQYF
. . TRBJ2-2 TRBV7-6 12 TGTGCCAGCAGCCCCCCTAACGGGGAGCTGTTTTTT CASSPPNGELFF
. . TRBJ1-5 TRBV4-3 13 TGCGCCAGCAGCCAAGATGGGTATCAGCCCCAGCATTTT CASSQDGYQPQHF
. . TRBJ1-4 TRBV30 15 TGTGCCTCGGAGCGGGACACCTCAACTAATGAAAAACTGTTTTTT CASERDTSTNEKLFF
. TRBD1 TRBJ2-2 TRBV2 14 TGTGCCAGCAGTGCCGGTGGACAGGCCGGGGAGCTGTTTTTT CASSAGGQAGELFF
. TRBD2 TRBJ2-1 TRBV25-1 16 TGTGCCAGCACCTTATCTGGTCCTAGCGGTTACAATGAGCAGTTCTTC CASTLSGPSGYNEQFF
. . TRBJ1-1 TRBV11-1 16 TGTGCCAGCAGCTTAGGGGGGGGGCAGCCGCGGGCTGAAGCTTTCTTT CASSLGGGQPRAEAFF
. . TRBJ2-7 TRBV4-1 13 TGCGCCAGCAGCCATGGAACAGGATACGAGCAGTACTTC CASSHGTGYEQYF
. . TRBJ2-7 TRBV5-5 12 TGTGCCAGCAGCTCTCAGTCCGTCGAGCAGTACTTC CASSSQSVEQYF
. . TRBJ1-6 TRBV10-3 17 TGTGCCATCAGTGAGTCGGGTAGACAGTCATATAATTCACCCCTCCACTTT CAISESGRQSYNSPLHF
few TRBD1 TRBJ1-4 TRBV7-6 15 TGTGCCAGCAGCTTAGGGGGGACAGGGAATGAAAAACTGTTTTTT CASSLGGTGNEKLFF
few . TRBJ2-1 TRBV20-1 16 TGCAGTGCTAGAGAACCCACCGGGAGTCGGTACAATGAGCAGTTCTTC CSAREPTGSRYNEQFF
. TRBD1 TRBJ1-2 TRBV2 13 TGTGCAGTTAGGACAGGGACAAACTATGGCTACACCTTC CAVRTGTNYGYTF
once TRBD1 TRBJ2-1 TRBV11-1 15 TGTGCCAGCAAAACGGGGGGGACAGGGGACAATGAGCAGTTCTTC CASKTGGTGDNEQFF
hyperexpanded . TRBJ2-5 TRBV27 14 TGTGCCAGCAGTTTATACGGGGACCAAGAGACCCAGTACTTC CASSLYGDQETQYF
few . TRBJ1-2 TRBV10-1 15 TGCGCCAGCAGTGAGACGGGGAACCCTAACTATGGCTACACCTTC CASSETGNPNYGYTF
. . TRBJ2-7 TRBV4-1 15 TGCGCCAGCAGCCAAGTGGCTGGGACCTCCTACGAGCAGTACTTC CASSQVAGTSYEQYF
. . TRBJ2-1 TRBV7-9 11 TGTGCCAGCAGCCCCTACAATGAGCAGTTCTTC CASSPYNEQFF
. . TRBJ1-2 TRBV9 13 TGTGCCAGCAGCGGTTGGGACAACTATGGCTACACCTTC CASSGWDNYGYTF
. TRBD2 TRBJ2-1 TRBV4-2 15 TGTGCCAGCAGCCCTGGACTAGCGGAATACAATGAGCAGTTCTTC CASSPGLAEYNEQFF